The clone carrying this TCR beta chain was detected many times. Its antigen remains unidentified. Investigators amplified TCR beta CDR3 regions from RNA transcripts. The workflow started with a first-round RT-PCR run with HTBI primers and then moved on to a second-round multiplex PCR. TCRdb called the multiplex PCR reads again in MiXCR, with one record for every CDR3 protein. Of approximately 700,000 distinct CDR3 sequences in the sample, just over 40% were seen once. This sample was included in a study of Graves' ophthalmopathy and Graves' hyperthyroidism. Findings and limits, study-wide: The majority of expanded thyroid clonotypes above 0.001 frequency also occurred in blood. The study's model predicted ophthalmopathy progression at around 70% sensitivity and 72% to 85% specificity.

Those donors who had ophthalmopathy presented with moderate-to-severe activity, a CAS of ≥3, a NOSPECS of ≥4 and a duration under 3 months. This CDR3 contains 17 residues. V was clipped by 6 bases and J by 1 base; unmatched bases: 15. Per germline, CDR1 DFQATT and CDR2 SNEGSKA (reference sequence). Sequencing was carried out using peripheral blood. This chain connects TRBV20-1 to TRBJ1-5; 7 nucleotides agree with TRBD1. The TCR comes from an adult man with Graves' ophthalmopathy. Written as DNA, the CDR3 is TGCAGTGCGGCCCTCGGACAGGCCTCGAGGAGCAATCAGCCCCAGCATTTT. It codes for CSAALGQASRSNQPQHF.